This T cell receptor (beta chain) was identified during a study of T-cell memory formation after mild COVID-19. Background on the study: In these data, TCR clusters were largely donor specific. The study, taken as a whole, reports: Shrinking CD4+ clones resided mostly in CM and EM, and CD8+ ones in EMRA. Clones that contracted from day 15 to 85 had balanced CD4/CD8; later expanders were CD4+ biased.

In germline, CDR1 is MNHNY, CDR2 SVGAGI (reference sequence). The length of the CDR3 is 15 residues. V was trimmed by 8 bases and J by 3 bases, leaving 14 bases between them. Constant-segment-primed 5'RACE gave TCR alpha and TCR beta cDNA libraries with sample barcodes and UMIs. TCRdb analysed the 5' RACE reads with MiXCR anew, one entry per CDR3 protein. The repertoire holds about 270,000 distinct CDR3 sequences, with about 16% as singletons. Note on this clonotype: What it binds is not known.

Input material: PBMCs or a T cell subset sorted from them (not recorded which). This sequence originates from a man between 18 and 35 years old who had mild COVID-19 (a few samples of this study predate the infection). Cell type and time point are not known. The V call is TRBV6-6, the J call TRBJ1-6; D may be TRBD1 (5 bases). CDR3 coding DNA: TGTGCCAGCTGGCCCACGGACATCTATAATTCACCCCTCCACTTT. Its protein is CASWPTDIYNSPLHF.